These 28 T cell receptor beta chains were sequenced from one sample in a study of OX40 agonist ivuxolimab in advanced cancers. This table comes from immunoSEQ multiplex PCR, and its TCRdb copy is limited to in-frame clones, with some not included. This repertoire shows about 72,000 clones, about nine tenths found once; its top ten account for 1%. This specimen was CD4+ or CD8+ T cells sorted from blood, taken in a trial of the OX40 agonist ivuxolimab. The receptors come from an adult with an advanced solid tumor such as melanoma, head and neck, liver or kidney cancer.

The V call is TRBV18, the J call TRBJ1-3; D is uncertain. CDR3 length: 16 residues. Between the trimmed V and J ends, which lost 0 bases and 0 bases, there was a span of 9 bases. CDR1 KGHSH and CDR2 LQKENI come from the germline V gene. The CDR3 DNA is TGTGCCAGCTCACCACCCTCGGGGAGCTCTGGAAACACCATATATTTT. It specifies CASSPPSGSSGNTIYF.

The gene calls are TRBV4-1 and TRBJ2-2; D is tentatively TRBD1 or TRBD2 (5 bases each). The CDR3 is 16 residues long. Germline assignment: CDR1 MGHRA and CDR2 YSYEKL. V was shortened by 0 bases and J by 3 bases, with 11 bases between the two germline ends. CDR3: CASSQDRGAYTGELFF. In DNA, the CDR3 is TGCGCCAGCAGCCAAGATAGGGGAGCATACACCGGGGAGCTGTTTTTT.

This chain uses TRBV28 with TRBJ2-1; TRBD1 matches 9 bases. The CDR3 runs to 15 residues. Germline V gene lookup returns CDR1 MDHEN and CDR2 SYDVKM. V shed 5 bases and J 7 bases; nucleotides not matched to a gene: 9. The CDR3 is CASSPAGTGLNEQFF. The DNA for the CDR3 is TGTGCCAGCAGTCCCGCCGGGACAGGGCTGAATGAGCAGTTCTTC. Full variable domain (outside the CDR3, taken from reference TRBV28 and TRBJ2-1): DVKVTQSSRYLVKRTGEKVFLECVQDMDHENMFWYRQDPGLGLRLIYFSYDVKMKEKGDIPEGYSVSREKKERFSLILESASTNQTSMYLCASSPAGTGLNEQFFGPGTRLTVL.

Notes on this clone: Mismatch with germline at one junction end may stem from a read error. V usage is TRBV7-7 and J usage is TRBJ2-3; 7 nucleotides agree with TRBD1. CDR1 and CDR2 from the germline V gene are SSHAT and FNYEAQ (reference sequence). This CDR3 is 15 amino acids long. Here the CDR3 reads CASSPRQGQADTQYF. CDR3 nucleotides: TGTGCTAGCAGCCCACGACAGGGCCAGGCAGATACGCAGTATTTT.

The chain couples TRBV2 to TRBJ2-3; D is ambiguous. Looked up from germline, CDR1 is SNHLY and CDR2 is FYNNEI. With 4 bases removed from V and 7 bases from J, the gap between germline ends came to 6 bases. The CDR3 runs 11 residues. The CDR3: CASSGANTQYF. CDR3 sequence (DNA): TGTGCCAGCAGTGGTGCCAATACGCAGTATTTT.

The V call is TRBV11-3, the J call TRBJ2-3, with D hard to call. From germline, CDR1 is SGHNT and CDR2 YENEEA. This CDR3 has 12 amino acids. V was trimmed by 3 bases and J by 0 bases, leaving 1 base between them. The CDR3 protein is CASSLSTDTQYF. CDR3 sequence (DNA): TGTGCCAGCAGCTTGAGCACAGATACGCAGTATTTT.

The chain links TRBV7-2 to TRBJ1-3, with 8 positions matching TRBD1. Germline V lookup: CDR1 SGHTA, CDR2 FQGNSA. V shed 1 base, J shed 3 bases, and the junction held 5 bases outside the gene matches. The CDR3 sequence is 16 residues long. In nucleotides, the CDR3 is TGTGCCAGCAGCTTAGTGGCAGGGGGCAATGGAAACACCATATATTTT. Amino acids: CASSLVAGGNGNTIYF.

The CDR3 sequence: CASSLRTVNEQYF. DNA of the CDR3: TGTGCCAGCAGCTTGCGGACAGTTAACGAGCAGTACTTC. This chain joins TRBV5-4 and TRBJ2-7; tentative D call: TRBD1 (6 bases). The CDR3 runs 13 residues. The V end lost 1 base, the J end lost 5 bases, and 10 bases lay between the germline ends. Germline values: CDR1 SGHNT, CDR2 YYREEE (reference sequence).

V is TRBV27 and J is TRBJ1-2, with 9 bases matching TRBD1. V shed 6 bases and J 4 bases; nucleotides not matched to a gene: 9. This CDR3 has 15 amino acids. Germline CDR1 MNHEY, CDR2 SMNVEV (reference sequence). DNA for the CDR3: TGTGCCAGCAGAATCCGGGACAGGGAAATCTATGGCTACACCTTC. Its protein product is CASRIRDREIYGYTF.

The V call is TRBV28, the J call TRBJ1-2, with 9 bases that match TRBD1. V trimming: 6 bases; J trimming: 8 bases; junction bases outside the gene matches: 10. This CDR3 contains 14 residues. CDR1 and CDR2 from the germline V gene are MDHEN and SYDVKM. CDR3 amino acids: CASSPTRDRVGYTF. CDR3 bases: TGTGCCAGCAGCCCAACTAGGGACAGGGTCGGCTACACCTTC.

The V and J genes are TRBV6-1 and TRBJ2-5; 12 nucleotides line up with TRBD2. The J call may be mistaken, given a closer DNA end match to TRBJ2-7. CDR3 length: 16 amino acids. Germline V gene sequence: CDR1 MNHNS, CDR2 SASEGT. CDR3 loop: CASSEMLAGGPYEQYF. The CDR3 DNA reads TGTGCCAGCAGTGAGATGCTAGCGGGGGGGCCCTACGAGCAGTACTTC.

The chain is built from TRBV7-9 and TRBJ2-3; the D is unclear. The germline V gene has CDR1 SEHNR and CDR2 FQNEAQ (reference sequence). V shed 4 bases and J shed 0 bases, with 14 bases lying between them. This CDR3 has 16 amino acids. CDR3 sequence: CASSSGPQPSTDTQYF. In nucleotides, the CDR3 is TGTGCCAGCAGCTCAGGTCCTCAACCAAGCACAGATACGCAGTATTTT.

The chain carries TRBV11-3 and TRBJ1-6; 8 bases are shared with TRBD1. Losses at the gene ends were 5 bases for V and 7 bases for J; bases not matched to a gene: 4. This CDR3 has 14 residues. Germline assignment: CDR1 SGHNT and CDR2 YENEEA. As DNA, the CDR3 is TGTGCCAGCAGCGCTGCAGGGGGCAATTCACCCCTCCACTTT. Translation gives CASSAAGGNSPLHF.

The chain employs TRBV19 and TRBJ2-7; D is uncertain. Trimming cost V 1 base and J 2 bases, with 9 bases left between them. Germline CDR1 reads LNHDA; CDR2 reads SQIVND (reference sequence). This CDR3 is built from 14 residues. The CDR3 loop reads CASSIVGSPYEQYF. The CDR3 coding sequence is TGTGCCAGTAGTATAGTAGGTAGCCCCTACGAGCAGTACTTC.

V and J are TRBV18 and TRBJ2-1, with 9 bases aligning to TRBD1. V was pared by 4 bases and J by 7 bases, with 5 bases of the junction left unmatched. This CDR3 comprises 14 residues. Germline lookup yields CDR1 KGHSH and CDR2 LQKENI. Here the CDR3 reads CASSQDRGGNEQFF. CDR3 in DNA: TGTGCCAGCTCACAGGACAGGGGTGGGAATGAGCAGTTCTTC.

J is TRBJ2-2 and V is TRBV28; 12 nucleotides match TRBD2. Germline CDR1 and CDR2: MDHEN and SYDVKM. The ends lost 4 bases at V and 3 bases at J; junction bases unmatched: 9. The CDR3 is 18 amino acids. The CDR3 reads CASSSPGLAGWDTGELFF. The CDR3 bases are TGTGCCAGCAGTTCCCCGGGACTAGCGGGCTGGGACACCGGGGAGCTGTTTTTT.

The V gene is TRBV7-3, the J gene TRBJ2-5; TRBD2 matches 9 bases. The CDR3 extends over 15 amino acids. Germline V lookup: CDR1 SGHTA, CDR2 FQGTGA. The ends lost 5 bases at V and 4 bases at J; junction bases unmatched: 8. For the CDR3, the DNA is TGTGCCAGCAGCCCCGGGACTAGCTGGAGAGAGACCCAGTACTTC. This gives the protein CASSPGTSWRETQYF.

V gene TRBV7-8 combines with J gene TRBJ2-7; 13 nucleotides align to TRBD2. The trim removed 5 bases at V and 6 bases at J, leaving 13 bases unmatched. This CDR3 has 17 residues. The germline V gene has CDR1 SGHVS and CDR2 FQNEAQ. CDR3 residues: CASSLGTSGIGGGEQYF. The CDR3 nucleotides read TGTGCCAGCAGCCTCGGGACTAGCGGGATTGGGGGGGGCGAGCAGTACTTC.

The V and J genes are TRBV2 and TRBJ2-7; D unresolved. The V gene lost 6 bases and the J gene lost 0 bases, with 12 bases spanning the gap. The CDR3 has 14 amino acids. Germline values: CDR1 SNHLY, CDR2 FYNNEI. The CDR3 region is CASRTVYTSYEQYF. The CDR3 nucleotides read TGTGCCAGCAGAACTGTTTACACCTCCTACGAGCAGTACTTC.

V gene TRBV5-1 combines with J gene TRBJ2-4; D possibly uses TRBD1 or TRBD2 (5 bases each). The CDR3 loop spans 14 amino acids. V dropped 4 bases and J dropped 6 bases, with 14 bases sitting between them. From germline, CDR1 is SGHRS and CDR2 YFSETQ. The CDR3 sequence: CASSPGDGGNIQYF. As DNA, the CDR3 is TGCGCCAGCAGCCCCGGGGACGGTGGAAACATTCAGTACTTC.

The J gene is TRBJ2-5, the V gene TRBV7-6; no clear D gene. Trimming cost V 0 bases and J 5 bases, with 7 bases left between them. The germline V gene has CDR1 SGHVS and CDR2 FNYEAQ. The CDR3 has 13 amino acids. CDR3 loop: CASSLASRETQYF. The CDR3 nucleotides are TGTGCCAGCAGCTTAGCCTCTCGGGAGACCCAGTACTTC.

The CDR3 reads CASSTESGWTEAFF. DNA for the CDR3: TGTGCCAGCTCAACTGAATCAGGATGGACTGAAGCTTTCTTT. The V call is TRBV18, the J call TRBJ1-1; D not certain. The CDR3 covers 14 residues. The germline V gene has CDR1 KGHSH and CDR2 LQKENI. Trimming removed 5 bases at V and 5 bases at J, with 15 bases between.

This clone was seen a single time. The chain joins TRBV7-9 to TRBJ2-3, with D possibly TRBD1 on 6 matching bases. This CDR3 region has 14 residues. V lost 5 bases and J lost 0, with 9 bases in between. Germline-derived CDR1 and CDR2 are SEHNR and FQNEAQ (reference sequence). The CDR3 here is CASSQGISTDTQYF. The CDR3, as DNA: TGTGCCAGCAGCCAGGGGATTAGCACAGATACGCAGTATTTT.

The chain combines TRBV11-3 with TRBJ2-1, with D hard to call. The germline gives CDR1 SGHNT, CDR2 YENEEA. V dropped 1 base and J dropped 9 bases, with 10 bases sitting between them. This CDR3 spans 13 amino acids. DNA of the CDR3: TGTGCCAGCAGCTTAGGGACGATGGGTGAGCAGTTCTTC. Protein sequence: CASSLGTMGEQFF.

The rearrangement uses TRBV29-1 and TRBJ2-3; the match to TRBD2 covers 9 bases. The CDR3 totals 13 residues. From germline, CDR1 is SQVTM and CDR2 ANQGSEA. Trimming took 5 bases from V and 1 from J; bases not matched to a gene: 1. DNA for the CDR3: TGCAGCGTTAGGACTAGCGGCACAGATACGCAGTATTTT. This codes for CSVRTSGTDTQYF.

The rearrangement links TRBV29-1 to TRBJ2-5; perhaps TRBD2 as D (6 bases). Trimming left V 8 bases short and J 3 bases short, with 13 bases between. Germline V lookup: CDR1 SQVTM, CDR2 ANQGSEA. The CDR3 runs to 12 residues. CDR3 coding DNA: TGCAGCTCGCGAACGGGGGAAGAGACCCAGTACTTC. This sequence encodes CSSRTGEETQYF.

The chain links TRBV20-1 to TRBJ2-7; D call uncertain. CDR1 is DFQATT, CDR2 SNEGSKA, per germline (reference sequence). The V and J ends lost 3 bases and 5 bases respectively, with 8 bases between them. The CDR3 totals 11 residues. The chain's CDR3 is CSARVIHEQYF. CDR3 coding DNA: TGCAGTGCTAGGGTAATACACGAGCAGTACTTC.

The CDR3 reads CASRALAGAHNEQFF. CDR3 DNA: TGTGCCAGCAGGGCCCTAGCGGGAGCCCACAATGAGCAGTTCTTC. The rearrangement links TRBV6-6 to TRBJ2-1; 10 bases agree with TRBD2. CDR3 length equals 15 residues. Germline V lookup: CDR1 MNHNY, CDR2 SVGAGI (reference sequence). The V and J ends lost 6 bases and 5 bases, in that order; junction bases with no gene match: 7.